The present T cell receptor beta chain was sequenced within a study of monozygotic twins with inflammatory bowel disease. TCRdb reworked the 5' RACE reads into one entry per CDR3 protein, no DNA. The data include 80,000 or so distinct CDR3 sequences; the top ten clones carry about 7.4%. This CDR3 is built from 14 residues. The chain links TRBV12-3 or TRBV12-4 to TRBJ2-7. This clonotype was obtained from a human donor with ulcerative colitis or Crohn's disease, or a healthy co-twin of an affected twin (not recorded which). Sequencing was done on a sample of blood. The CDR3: CASSFSGMRYEQYF.